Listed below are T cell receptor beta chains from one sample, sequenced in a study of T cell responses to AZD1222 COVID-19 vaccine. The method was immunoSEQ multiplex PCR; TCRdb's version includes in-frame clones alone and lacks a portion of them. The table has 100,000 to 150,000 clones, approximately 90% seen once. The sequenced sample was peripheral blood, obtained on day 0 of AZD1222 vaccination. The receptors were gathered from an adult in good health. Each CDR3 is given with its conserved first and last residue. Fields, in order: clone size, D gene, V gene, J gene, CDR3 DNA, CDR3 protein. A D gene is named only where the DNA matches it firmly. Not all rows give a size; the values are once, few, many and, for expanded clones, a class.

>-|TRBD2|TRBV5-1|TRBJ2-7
TGCGCCAGCGGCCGGGACTACTACGAGCAGTACTTC
CASGRDYYEQYF
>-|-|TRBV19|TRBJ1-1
TGTGCCAGTAGTACCGGGACCGCCTGGACTGAAGCTTTCTTT
CASSTGTAWTEAFF
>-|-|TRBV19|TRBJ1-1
TGTGCCAGTAGTATAGGGGGTTGGACTGAAGCTTTCTTT
CASSIGGWTEAFF
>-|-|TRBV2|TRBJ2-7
TGTGCCAGCGGAGAGTACGAGCAGTACTTC
CASGEYEQYF
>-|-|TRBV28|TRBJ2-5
TGTGCCAGCAGCCGTAGTGGACTACTGTACCAAGAGACCCAGTACTTC
CASSRSGLLYQETQYF
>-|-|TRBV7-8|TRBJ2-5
TGTGCCAGCAGTAGGACTATCCAAGAGACCCAGTACTTC
CASSRTIQETQYF
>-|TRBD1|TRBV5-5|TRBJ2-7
TGTGCCAGCAGCCCCGACAGGGGGCGATCCTACGAGCAGTACTTC
CASSPDRGRSYEQYF
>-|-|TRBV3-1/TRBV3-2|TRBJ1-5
TGTGCCAGCAGCCAAGGGACGCCGAATTATAGCAATCAGCCCCAGCATTTT
CASSQGTPNYSNQPQHF
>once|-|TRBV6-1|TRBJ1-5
TGTGCCAGCAGTGAGCGGTGGTCTGAGGGCAATCAGCCCCAGCATTTT
CASSERWSEGNQPQHF
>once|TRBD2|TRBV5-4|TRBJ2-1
TGTGCCAGCAGCTTGGGGGGTAGCGGGGGAACCTACAATGAGCAGTTCTTC
CASSLGGSGGTYNEQFF
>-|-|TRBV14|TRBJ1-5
TGTGCCAGCAGCCGAGCAGGTTACGGTCAGCCCCAGCATTTT
CASSRAGYGQPQHF
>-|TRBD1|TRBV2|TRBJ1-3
TGTGCCAGCCAGGGGGGCGAGGGAAACACCATATATTTT
CASQGGEGNTIYF
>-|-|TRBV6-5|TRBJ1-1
TGTGCCAGCAAGATAGGGGGTGCGAACACTGAAGCTTTCTTT
CASKIGGANTEAFF
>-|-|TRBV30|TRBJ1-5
TGTGCCTGGAGTCAGGGGACGGTGGGAGGCAATCAGCCCCAGCATTTT
CAWSQGTVGGNQPQHF
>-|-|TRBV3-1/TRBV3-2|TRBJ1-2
TGTGCCAGCAGCCAAGATAGGGAGGTGTCTGGCTACACCTTC
CASSQDREVSGYTF
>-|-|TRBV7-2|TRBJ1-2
TGTGCCAGCAGCTTAGGAGTGGGGAGTAATGGCTACACCTTC
CASSLGVGSNGYTF
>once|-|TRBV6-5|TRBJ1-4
TGTGCCAGCAGTTATAAAACCGGGACGGGTAATGAAAAACTGTTTTTT
CASSYKTGTGNEKLFF
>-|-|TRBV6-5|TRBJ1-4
TGTGCCAGCAGTTATGGCGGGAGTTGGGAAAAACTGTTTTTT
CASSYGGSWEKLFF
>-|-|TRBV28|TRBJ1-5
TGTGCCAGCACCGGTAGCAATCAGCCCCAGCATTTT
CASTGSNQPQHF
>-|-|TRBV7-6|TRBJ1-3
TGTGCCAGCAGTCCTGCCAGGACCTCTGGAAACACCATATATTTT
CASSPARTSGNTIYF
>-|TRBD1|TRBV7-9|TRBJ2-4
TGTGCCAGCAGCTTGGACAGGGGTGGCAACATTCAGTACTTC
CASSLDRGGNIQYF
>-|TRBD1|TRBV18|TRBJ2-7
TGTGCCAGCTCCGGACAGGGGTTAAACGAGCAGTACTTC
CASSGQGLNEQYF
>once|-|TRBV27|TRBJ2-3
TGTGCCAGCAGCCCGTTTGAGGAGCTAGCAAAAGATACGCAGTATTTT
CASSPFEELAKDTQYF
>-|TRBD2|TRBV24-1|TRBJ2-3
TGTGCCACCAGTGATTTTAAAGCGGGGATGCACACAGATACGCAGTATTTT
CATSDFKAGMHTDTQYF
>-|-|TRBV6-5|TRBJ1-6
TGTGCCAGCAGTCCTGACAGGTCGAGTTCACCCCTCCACTTT
CASSPDRSSSPLHF
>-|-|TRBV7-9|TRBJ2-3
TGTGCCAGCAGCTTAGGGTCAGTGACCGTAACAGATACGCAGTATTTT
CASSLGSVTVTDTQYF
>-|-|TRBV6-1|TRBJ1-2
TGTGCCAGCAGTGAAGCAGCCAGGGGCCTATTCTATGGCTACACCTTC
CASSEAARGLFYGYTF
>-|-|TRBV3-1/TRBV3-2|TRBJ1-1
TGTGCCAGCAGCCAAGTTGGGCTATTGAGGACTGAAGCTTTCTTT
CASSQVGLLRTEAFF
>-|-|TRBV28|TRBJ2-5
TGTGCCAGCAGGAGTGGGTACGGGCAAGAGACCCAGTACTTC
CASRSGYGQETQYF
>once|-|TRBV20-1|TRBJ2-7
TGCAGTGCTAGAGCAGGGTACGAGCAGTACTTC
CSARAGYEQYF
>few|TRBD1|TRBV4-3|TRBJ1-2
TGCGCCAGCAGCCAAGGAGGCCCGGGACAGGGGGCAGAAGGCTACACCTTC
CASSQGGPGQGAEGYTF
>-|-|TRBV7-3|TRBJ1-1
TGTGCCAGCAGCCCTGCGGGGGGGAGGAACACTGAAGCTTTCTTT
CASSPAGGRNTEAFF
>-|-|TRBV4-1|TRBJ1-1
TGCGCCAGCAGCCAAGTGGAGGGGGTCGCAGCTGAAGCTTTCTTT
CASSQVEGVAAEAFF
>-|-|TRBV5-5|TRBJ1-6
TGTGCCAGCAGCTTGCTCGGTAGGGGCAATAATTCACCCCTCCACTTT
CASSLLGRGNNSPLHF
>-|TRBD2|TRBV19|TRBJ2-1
TGTGCCAGTAGTTGGGGACTAGCCGGTTCCTACAATGAGCAGTTCTTC
CASSWGLAGSYNEQFF
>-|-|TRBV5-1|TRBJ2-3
TGCGCCAGCAGCTTGGCCAGGGTTGAGGATACGCAGTATTTT
CASSLARVEDTQYF
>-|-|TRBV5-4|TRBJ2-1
TGTGCCAGCAGCGGAACGGGGGCGGGGGCTTACAATGAGCAGTTCTTC
CASSGTGAGAYNEQFF
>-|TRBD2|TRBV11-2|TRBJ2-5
TGTGCCAGCAGCTCAAGACTAGCGGGGCGTAAAGAGACCCAGTACTTC
CASSSRLAGRKETQYF
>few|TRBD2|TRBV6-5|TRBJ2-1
TGTGCCAGCAGTCCCGGGACTAGCGTTGAGCAGTTCTTC
CASSPGTSVEQFF
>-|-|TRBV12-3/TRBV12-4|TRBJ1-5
TGTGCCAGCAGTTTAGCCTCCAATCAGCCCCAGCATTTT
CASSLASNQPQHF
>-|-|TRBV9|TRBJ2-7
TGTGCCAGCAGCGTAGGTGGGGCCACCTACGAGCAGTACTTC
CASSVGGATYEQYF
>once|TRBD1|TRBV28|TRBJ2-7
TGTGCCAGCAGGCGCAGACAGGGATTCTACGAGCAGTACTTC
CASRRRQGFYEQYF
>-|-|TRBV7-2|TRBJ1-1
TGTGCCAGCAGCTTAGCAGGACCTTCAGCTTTCTTT
CASSLAGPSAFF
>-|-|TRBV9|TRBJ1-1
TGTGCCAGCAGCCCGCGGGCCATAGGAGACACTGAAGCTTTCTTT
CASSPRAIGDTEAFF
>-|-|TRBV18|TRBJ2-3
TGTGCCAGCTCACCCTCCTCGGAGGCAGATACGCAGTATTTT
CASSPSSEADTQYF
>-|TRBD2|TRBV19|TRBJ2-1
TGTGCCAGTAAAATTGAGCGGGGGGGCCGTATAAATGAGCAGTTCTTC
CASKIERGGRINEQFF
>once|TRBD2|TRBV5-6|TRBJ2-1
TGTGCCAGCAGTTCACCGGGACTAGCGGGGGGGCGGTTCTTC
CASSSPGLAGGRFF
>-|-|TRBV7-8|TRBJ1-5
TGTGCCAGCAGCTTTTCAGGAGGATATCAGCCCCAGCATTTT
CASSFSGGYQPQHF
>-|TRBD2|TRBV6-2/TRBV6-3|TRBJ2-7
TGTGCCAGCAGTTACTCGTGGGGGACTAGCGGGGAGCTCTTTGAGTACTTC
CASSYSWGTSGELFEYF
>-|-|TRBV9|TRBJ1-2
TGTGCCAGCAGGGACACCTACTATGGCTACACCTTC
CASRDTYYGYTF
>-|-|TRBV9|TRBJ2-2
TGTGCCAGCAGCGTAGAGGGGGGTTTAGACACCGGGGAGCTGTTTTTT
CASSVEGGLDTGELFF
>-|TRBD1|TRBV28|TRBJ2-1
TGTGCCAGCAGACAAGGGACAGGGCGGGGCAATGAGCAGTTCTTC
CASRQGTGRGNEQFF
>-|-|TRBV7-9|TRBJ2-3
TGTGCCAGCAGCCAGCGGGTGACAGATACGCAGTATTTT
CASSQRVTDTQYF
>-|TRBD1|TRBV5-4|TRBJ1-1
TGTGCCAGCAGCGCCGACAGGGTCGGTACTGAAGCTTTCTTT
CASSADRVGTEAFF
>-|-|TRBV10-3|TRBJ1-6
TGTGCCATCAGTGAGGGAACAGGGAATAATTCACCCCTCCACTTT
CAISEGTGNNSPLHF
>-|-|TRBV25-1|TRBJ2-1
TGTGCCAGCAGCGAAATGGGCAGAGATGAGCAGTTCTTC
CASSEMGRDEQFF
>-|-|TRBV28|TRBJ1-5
TGTGCCAGCATGGTAGTTTATAGCAATCAGCCCCAGCATTTT
CASMVVYSNQPQHF
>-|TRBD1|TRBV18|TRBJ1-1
TGTGCCAGCTCACCGTTGAGGACAGGGATGAACACTGAAGCTTTCTTT
CASSPLRTGMNTEAFF
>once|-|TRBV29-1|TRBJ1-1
TGCAGCGTTGACCGAGCTGAAGCTTTCTTT
CSVDRAEAFF